The sequence of this T cell receptor (beta chain) was determined in a study of T-cell reconstitution after alpha-beta-depleted transplantation in children. TCRbeta library construction was performed incorporating unique molecular identifiers. TCRdb re-analysed the PCR reads in MiXCR, keeping a single row per CDR3 protein. The sample includes about 540,000 distinct CDR3 sequences, over 25% of them seen just once. A remark on this clonotype: Its antigen is currently unknown.

Notes on the study in general: T-cell counts and diversity at one year post-transplant came mainly from newly produced T cells. Recipient T cells and thymic progenitors that survived gave rise to the high TCRbeta diversity observed at day 60 in some patients. As was reported, about two months after transplant, alpha-beta T cells came from several hundred expanded graft clones.

Sequences were derived from PBMCs, sampled before TCRalphabeta/CD19-depleted stem cell transplant. This TCR was sampled from a boy in the first two years of life with Wiskott-Aldrich syndrome, due to receive a stem cell transplant.

CDR3 nucleotide sequence: TGTGCCAGCAGCTCTGTCCCGGGACCTGGGTGGTATGAGCAGTTCTTC. The encoded protein is CASSSVPGPGWYEQFF. The rearrangement links TRBV5-5 to TRBJ2-1; D tentatively fits TRBD1 or TRBD2 (5 bases each). The germline V gene has CDR1 SGHKS and CDR2 YYEKEE (reference sequence). V was clipped by 3 bases and J by 8 bases, with 21 bases between them. This CDR3 is built from 16 residues. Full variable domain (remainder filled in from reference TRBV5-5 and TRBJ2-1): DAGVTQSPTHLIKTRGQQVTLRCSPISGHKSVSWYQQVLGQGPQFIFQYYEKEERGRGNFPDRFSARQFPNYSSELNVNALLLGDSALYLCASSSVPGPGWYEQFFGPGTRLTVL.